These 22 T cell receptor beta chains came from one sample sequenced in a study of T cell responses to AZD1222 COVID-19 vaccine. Data came from immunoSEQ multiplex PCR; TCRdb stores just in-frame clones and leaves some out. Of under 200,000 clones listed, 90% are singletons. This sample comprised peripheral blood, obtained on day 0 of AZD1222 vaccination. These receptors all stem from an adult in good health.

This rearrangement joins TRBV9 to TRBJ1-1; 8 nucleotides line up with TRBD1. Trimming removed 3 bases from V and 2 bases from J; junction bases left unmatched: 12. The germline CDR1 and CDR2 sequences are SGDLS and YYNGEE. This CDR3 is 17 amino acids long. As DNA, the CDR3 is TGTGCCAGCAGCGGCTTGACTACAGGGGGACCTAACACTGAAGCTTTCTTT. It encodes CASSGLTTGGPNTEAFF.

The chain combines TRBV28 with TRBJ1-5; no reliable D call. Germline values: CDR1 MDHEN, CDR2 SYDVKM. The CDR3 runs to 17 residues. With 5 bases removed from V and 5 bases from J, the gap between germline ends came to 22 bases. The CDR3 is CASSPGATPGPYQPQHF. In DNA form, the CDR3 reads TGTGCCAGCAGTCCGGGCGCTACACCGGGTCCTTATCAGCCCCAGCATTTT.

The rearrangement joins TRBV6-6 to TRBJ2-2; D is possibly TRBD1 or TRBD2 (5 bases each). Trimming removed 5 bases from V and 6 bases from J, with 25 bases in between. The CDR3 is made up of 18 amino acids. Germline values: CDR1 MNHNY, CDR2 SVGAGI (reference sequence). CDR3 loop: CASSHRGPMRGFAGELFF. The CDR3 bases are TGTGCCAGCAGTCACCGAGGCCCGATGAGGGGTTTCGCCGGGGAGCTGTTTTTT.

This chain joins TRBV11-2 and TRBJ2-3, with 8 bases fitting TRBD2. CDR3 length equals 14 residues. V lost 5 bases to trimming and J lost 6 bases; unmatched junction nucleotides: 7. In germline, CDR1 is SGHAT, CDR2 FQNNGV. The CDR3 spells CASSARGAGDTQYF. Written as DNA, the CDR3 is TGTGCCAGCAGCGCGCGGGGGGCCGGGGATACGCAGTATTTT.

V and J are TRBV19 and TRBJ1-1; 9 bases agree with TRBD1. The CDR3 has 17 amino acids. The ends lost 5 bases at V and 5 bases at J; junction bases unmatched: 15. CDR1 LNHDA and CDR2 SQIVND come from the germline V gene (reference sequence). The CDR3 sequence: CASSVSTGGFEGTEAFF. The CDR3 nucleotides read TGTGCCAGTAGTGTTTCGACAGGGGGTTTTGAAGGGACTGAAGCTTTCTTT.

This clone was counted a few times. The chain recombines TRBV23-1 with TRBJ2-2; 7 bases match TRBD2. TRBV23-1 is known as an ORF, though its function is uncertain. The junction had 6 bases not matched to a gene; V was cut back by 0 bases and J by 5 bases. The CDR3 has 16 residues. The CDR3 DNA reads as TGCGCCAGCAGTCAATCAGTATACGGGGGGACCGGGGAGCTGTTTTTT. It encodes CASSQSVYGGTGELFF.

V usage is TRBV28 and J usage is TRBJ2-7; weak D call: TRBD1 (5 bases). Germline values: CDR1 MDHEN, CDR2 SYDVKM. The length of the CDR3 is 15 residues. Trimming removed 5 bases from V and 3 bases from J, with 17 bases in between. CDR3 nucleotide sequence: TGTGCCAGCAGTGTGCAGGGCGCCCTCTTCTACGAGCAGTACTTC. Residues: CASSVQGALFYEQYF.

The chain uses TRBV5-4 and TRBJ2-5; D possibly uses TRBD1 or TRBD2 (5 bases each). There are 14 residues in the CDR3. V was trimmed by 4 bases and J by 13 bases, leaving 23 bases between them. The germline V gene has CDR1 SGHNT and CDR2 YYREEE (reference sequence). CDR3 nucleotide sequence: TGTGCCAGCAGCCTAAGTTCCGGGACCTCGGCATGGTACTTC. It yields the protein CASSLSSGTSAWYF.

The genes are TRBV28 and TRBJ2-7; D remains unclear. Germline-derived CDR1 and CDR2 are MDHEN and SYDVKM. The CDR3 totals 15 residues. The ends were cut back, 4 bases at V and 3 bases at J, with 16 bases in the middle. In DNA, the CDR3 is TGTGCCAGCAGTTCCCAAGGGCGCGTGGTCTACGAGCAGTACTTC. Its translation: CASSSQGRVVYEQYF.

J is TRBJ1-1 and V is TRBV5-1; D gene ambiguous. Germline-derived CDR1 and CDR2 are SGHRS and YFSETQ. The CDR3 is 16 amino acids. Trimming removed 0 bases from V and 1 base from J, with 13 bases in between. CDR3 sequence reads: CASSLELISKNTEAFF. For the CDR3, the DNA is TGCGCCAGCAGCTTGGAACTGATTAGCAAGAACACTGAAGCTTTCTTT.

The chain employs TRBV7-8 and TRBJ1-5; 7 bases map to TRBD1. The CDR3 runs to 16 residues. Germline CDR1 SGHVS, CDR2 FQNEAQ. V lost 1 base to trimming and J lost 3 bases; unmatched junction nucleotides: 6. The chain's CDR3 is CASSLVFGTVNQPQHF. The CDR3 coding sequence is TGTGCCAGCAGCTTAGTCTTTGGGACAGTCAATCAGCCCCAGCATTTT.

V is TRBV30 and J is TRBJ1-5, with a weak D call TRBD1 (6 bases). This CDR3 has 15 residues. Trimming took 3 bases from V and 1 from J, leaving 13 bases between them. CDR1 is GTSNPN and CDR2 is SVGIG in the germline V gene (reference sequence). The CDR3 is CAWSSQGTSNQPQHF. CDR3 DNA: TGTGCCTGGAGCTCTCAGGGGACAAGCAATCAGCCCCAGCATTTT. The variable domain in full, with the rest retrieved from reference TRBV30 and TRBJ1-5, is SQTIHQWPATLVQPVGSPLSLECTVEGTSNPNLYWYRQAAGRGLQLLFYSVGIGQISSEVPQNLSASRPQDRQFILSSKKLLLSDSGFYLCAWSSQGTSNQPQHFGDGTRLSIL.

This chain joins TRBV7-2 and TRBJ1-5, with D hard to call. The germline gives CDR1 SGHTA, CDR2 FQGNSA. V was shortened by 0 bases and J by 3 bases, with 9 bases between the two germline ends. CDR3 size: 15 residues. The CDR3 nucleotides are TGTGCCAGCAGCTTAGCAGGGAATGACAATCAGCCCCAGCATTTT. It specifies CASSLAGNDNQPQHF.

The table lists this clone with a few counts. V gene TRBV7-2 combines with J gene TRBJ1-2, with D perhaps TRBD1 (5 bases). Trimming shortened V by 4 bases and J by 9 bases, and 18 bases separated the two germline ends. CDR1 is SGHTA, CDR2 FQGNSA, per germline. The CDR3 runs 14 residues. The CDR3 loop reads CASSSLDLPGSYTF. In DNA form, the CDR3 reads TGTGCCAGCAGCTCACTCGACCTCCCAGGGAGCTACACCTTC. Complete variable domain (other parts from reference TRBV7-2 and TRBJ1-2): GAGVSQSPSNKVTEKGKDVELRCDPISGHTALYWYRQSLGQGLEFLIYFQGNSAPDKSGLPSDRFSAERTGGSVSTLTIQRTQQEDSAVYLCASSSLDLPGSYTFGSGTRLTVV.

DNA of the CDR3: TGTGCCAGCTCACTCCAGACGGTCGTGAGTGAAGCTTTCTTT. Translation gives CASSLQTVVSEAFF. The rearrangement links TRBV18 to TRBJ1-1; no firm D call. Per germline, CDR1 KGHSH and CDR2 LQKENI. The CDR3 is made up of 14 amino acids. V lost 4 bases and J 7 bases, leaving 16 bases between the germline ends.

This rearrangement joins TRBV2 to TRBJ1-1; D is unclear. Germline lookup yields CDR1 SNHLY and CDR2 FYNNEI. The CDR3 sequence is 13 residues long. V lost 6 bases, J lost 4 bases, and 12 bases lay in between. The CDR3 DNA sequence: TGTGCCAGCAGGATCCGGGAGGGCACTGAAGCTTTCTTT. Translation: CASRIREGTEAFF.

This chain connects TRBV3-1 (or the pseudogene TRBV3-2) to TRBJ1-3; possibly TRBD1 for D (6 bases). The germline V gene encodes CDR1 LGHDT and CDR2 YNNKEL (reference sequence). V lost 3 bases to trimming and J lost 0 bases, with 9 bases between them. CDR3 length equals 15 residues. For the CDR3, the DNA is TGTGCCAGCAGCCAGGACAGTACCTCTGGAAACACCATATATTTT. Its protein product is CASSQDSTSGNTIYF.

The CDR3, as DNA: TGTGCCAGCAGATGGGGGGAAAACACCATATATTTT. Protein product: CASRWGENTIYF. The chain combines TRBV12-3 or TRBV12-4 with TRBJ1-3, with D possibly matching TRBD1 (5 bases). The V end lost 6 bases, the J end lost 6 bases, and 9 bases lay between the germline ends. The CDR3 has 12 residues.

The gene calls are TRBV6-5 and TRBJ1-1; no reliable D call. Per germline, CDR1 MNHEY and CDR2 SVGAGI. Trimming removed 2 bases from V and 5 bases from J, with 9 bases in between. The CDR3 covers 13 residues. CDR3 sequence (DNA): TGTGCCAGCAGTTACAGGTCGGGAACTGAAGCTTTCTTT. It translates to CASSYRSGTEAFF.

This chain connects TRBV24-1 to TRBJ2-1; D gene unclear. CDR1 is KGHDR, CDR2 SFDVKD, per germline. V was clipped by 2 bases and J by 4 bases, with 5 bases between them. This CDR3 has 13 amino acids. The CDR3 loop is CATSDSIYNEQFF. DNA for the CDR3: TGTGCCACCAGTGATTCCATATACAATGAGCAGTTCTTC.

DNA of the CDR3: TGCGCCAGCAGCCAAGACCTGGCCTACGGGGACTATGGCTACACCTTC. This translates into CASSQDLAYGDYGYTF. V usage is TRBV4-3 and J usage is TRBJ1-2, with unresolved D. CDR3 length: 16 residues. CDR1 LGHNA and CDR2 YSLEER come from the germline V gene. V lost 0 bases, J lost 3 bases, and 14 bases lay in between.

The table lists this clone with a count of one. The chain uses TRBV19 and TRBJ1-2; TRBD1 aligns across 9 bases. CDR1 is LNHDA, CDR2 SQIVND, per germline (reference sequence). The CDR3 loop spans 18 amino acids. J gave up 2 bases and V 1 base, and 11 bases lay outside the gene matches. The CDR3 region has the DNA TGTGCCAGTAGTATAGGGGAAATTCACAGGGGGCGAAACTATGGCTACACCTTC. Translation: CASSIGEIHRGRNYGYTF. The full variable domain, rest sourced from reference TRBV19 and TRBJ1-2, is DGGITQSPKYLFRKEGQNVTLSCEQNLNHDAMYWYRQDPGQGLRLIYYSQIVNDFQKGDIAEGYSVSREKKESFPLTVTSAQKNPTAFYLCASSIGEIHRGRNYGYTFGSGTRLTVV.